A single sample gave rise to the 29 T cell receptor beta chains below, sequenced in a study of blood T cell repertoires in COVID-19. Method: immunoSEQ multiplex PCR; TCRdb's copy keeps in-frame clones and lacks some. The table has hundreds of thousands of clones, 75% to 85% seen once. The specimen sequenced was peripheral blood. Source of these receptors: a woman between 25 and 40 years old with COVID-19, enrolled during active disease.

The chain joins TRBV27 to TRBJ2-3, with D maybe TRBD1 (5 bases). Germline V gene data show CDR1 as MNHEY and CDR2 as SMNVEV (reference sequence). Trimming took 5 bases from V and 5 from J, leaving 11 bases between them. The CDR3 is made up of 13 amino acids. Here the CDR3 reads CASSRPGIDTQYF. The CDR3 coding sequence is TGTGCCAGCAGTAGACCAGGGATAGATACGCAGTATTTT.

The V gene is TRBV4-2, the J gene TRBJ2-3; TRBD2 matches 10 bases. J was trimmed by 4 bases and V by 0 bases; bases with no gene match: 7. Germline V lookup: CDR1 LGHNA, CDR2 YNFKEQ. The CDR3 has 17 residues. As DNA, the CDR3 is TGTGCCAGCAGCCAAGAGGCTAGCGGGAGATGGGCAGATACGCAGTATTTT. Its translation: CASSQEASGRWADTQYF.

The gene calls are TRBV7-9 and TRBJ2-7; TRBD1 matches at 10 bases. The CDR3 is 17 residues long. The germline CDR1 and CDR2 sequences are SEHNR and FQNEAQ (reference sequence). The V gene end was trimmed by 5 bases and the J gene end by 0 bases; junction bases not matched to a gene: 10. The CDR3 loop is CASSPTPGQGSSYEQYF. The CDR3 nucleotides are TGTGCCAGCAGCCCTACCCCGGGACAGGGGTCCTCCTACGAGCAGTACTTC.

The chain joins TRBV11-2 to TRBJ1-2, with 9 bases that match TRBD1. The ends lost 4 bases at V and 8 bases at J; junction bases unmatched: 17. The CDR3 runs to 17 residues. From germline, CDR1 is SGHAT and CDR2 FQNNGV. CDR3 loop: CASSSSKYTGGVGGYTF. The DNA for the CDR3 is TGTGCCAGCAGCTCGTCCAAATATACAGGGGGCGTGGGAGGCTACACCTTC.

This chain links TRBV28 with TRBJ1-5; possible D gene TRBD1, 5 bases. This CDR3 has 15 amino acids. Trimming removed 7 bases at V and 5 bases at J, with 18 bases between. Germline CDR1 reads MDHEN; CDR2 reads SYDVKM. The CDR3 sequence: CASTLGAGLHQPQHF. DNA for the CDR3: TGTGCCAGCACCCTCGGCGCAGGGCTGCATCAGCCCCAGCATTTT.

The chain has TRBV10-3 and TRBJ1-2, with D maybe TRBD1 (5 bases). CDR1 is ENHRY, CDR2 SYGVKD, per germline. The V gene lost 8 bases and the J gene lost 0 bases, with 16 bases spanning the gap. This CDR3 is 15 amino acids long. CDR3 region: CAILEQAIANYGYTF. Written as DNA, the CDR3 is TGTGCCATCTTAGAACAGGCGATAGCTAACTATGGCTACACCTTC.

This sequence joins TRBV30 and TRBJ1-2; 8 nucleotides agree with TRBD1. J was trimmed by 7 bases and V by 0 bases; bases with no gene match: 4. CDR1 is GTSNPN, CDR2 SVGIG, per germline (reference sequence). The CDR3 loop spans 13 amino acids. CDR3 amino acids: CAWSVGQGAGYTF. The DNA for the CDR3 is TGTGCCTGGAGTGTAGGGCAGGGGGCTGGCTACACCTTC.

The chain has TRBV5-1 and TRBJ2-2; weak D call: TRBD2 (5 bases). Per the germline V gene, CDR1 is SGHRS and CDR2 is YFSETQ. Trimming pared 0 bases from V and 7 bases from J, leaving 7 bases between. The CDR3 runs 13 residues. In nucleotides, the CDR3 is TGCGCCAGCAGCTTGGAGAGCGGCGGGGAGCTGTTTTTT. Encoded protein: CASSLESGGELFF.

This chain uses TRBV28 with TRBJ2-1; 12 bases are shared with TRBD2. V shed 2 bases and J 5 bases; nucleotides not matched to a gene: 1. The CDR3 loop spans 15 amino acids. CDR1 is MDHEN, CDR2 SYDVKM, per germline. CDR3 DNA sequence: TGTGCCAGCAGTTTACTAGCGGGGGGGGACAATGAGCAGTTCTTC. Encoded protein: CASSLLAGGDNEQFF.

V usage is TRBV2 and J usage is TRBJ2-3; TRBD2 aligns across 9 bases. With 3 bases clipped from V and 6 bases from J, the junction kept 4 bases outside the gene matches. Germline values: CDR1 SNHLY, CDR2 FYNNEI. The CDR3 has 14 residues. This CDR3 is CASSDWTSEDTQYF. The CDR3 nucleotides are TGTGCCAGCAGTGATTGGACTAGCGAGGATACGCAGTATTTT.

This sequence joins TRBV2 and TRBJ2-7; tentatively, D is TRBD1 (5 bases). Germline CDR1 SNHLY, CDR2 FYNNEI. Between the trimmed V and J ends, which lost 4 bases and 7 bases, there was a span of 11 bases. This CDR3 comprises 12 residues. The DNA of the CDR3 is TGTGCCAGCAGTGCGCCAGGGCGGGAGCAGTACTTC. Translating it yields CASSAPGREQYF. Looking up the rest from reference TRBV2 and TRBJ2-7 gives the full variable domain: EPEVTQTPSHQVTQMGQEVILRCVPISNHLYFYWYRQILGQKVEFLVSFYNNEISEKSEIFDDQFSVERPDGSNFTLKIRSTKLEDSAMYFCASSAPGREQYFGPGTRLTVT.

In its sample, this clone was seen a few times. The rearrangement joins TRBV9 to TRBJ2-1; 8 bases agree with TRBD2. Looked up from germline, CDR1 is SGDLS and CDR2 is YYNGEE. This CDR3 contains 16 residues. V was clipped by 3 bases and J by 0 bases; unmatched bases: 5. The CDR3 nucleotides read TGTGCCAGCAGCGCACTAGCGGCCAGCTCCTACAATGAGCAGTTCTTC. Translation: CASSALAASSYNEQFF.

The chain combines TRBV5-5 with TRBJ2-1; 8 nucleotides line up with TRBD2. Germline trimming cut 1 base from V and 6 bases from J; bases unmatched to any gene: 6. This CDR3 contains 15 residues. Germline CDR1 and CDR2: SGHKS and YYEKEE (reference sequence). CDR3 sequence reads: CASSLPTSVANEQFF. In DNA, the CDR3 is TGTGCCAGCAGCTTGCCGACTAGCGTGGCCAATGAGCAGTTCTTC.

The genes are TRBV24-1 and TRBJ1-2; D is possibly TRBD1 (6 bases). The CDR3 extends over 16 amino acids. Trimming cost V 3 bases and J 8 bases, with 21 bases left between them. Germline V lookup: CDR1 KGHDR, CDR2 SFDVKD. The CDR3 spells CATSDPRGGPEGGYTF. CDR3 nucleotides: TGTGCCACCAGTGATCCGCGGGGGGGCCCCGAGGGAGGCTACACCTTC.

The chain recombines TRBV28 with TRBJ1-6; a possible D gene is TRBD1 (5 bases). V lost 4 bases to trimming and J lost 7 bases, with 11 bases between them. This CDR3 comprises 14 residues. The germline CDR1 and CDR2 sequences are MDHEN and SYDVKM. CDR3 nucleotide sequence: TGTGCCAGCAGTTCTACAGGTACCAATTCACCCCTCCACTTT. Translating gives CASSSTGTNSPLHF.

J is TRBJ1-5 and V is TRBV6-4; possibly TRBD1 for D (6 bases). The CDR3 has 14 residues. Deletions cut 2 bases from V and 7 bases from J, with 12 bases between. Germline CDR1 and CDR2: MRHNA and SNTAGT. The CDR3 reads CASSDEGDRQPQHF. The CDR3 bases are TGTGCCAGCAGTGACGAGGGGGATAGACAGCCCCAGCATTTT.

This chain's CDR3 is CASSPQGADQPQHF. CDR3 in DNA: TGTGCCAGCAGTCCACAGGGGGCTGATCAGCCCCAGCATTTT. The chain employs TRBV28 and TRBJ1-5; TRBD1 matches 9 bases. The CDR3 covers 14 residues. V trimming: 5 bases; J trimming: 5 bases; junction bases outside the gene matches: 4. The germline CDR1 and CDR2 sequences are MDHEN and SYDVKM.

The rearrangement links TRBV6-5 to TRBJ1-1; D not resolved. V was pared by 7 bases and J by 6 bases, with 15 bases between. Per the germline V gene, CDR1 is MNHEY and CDR2 is SVGAGI. CDR3 length equals 13 residues. The CDR3 protein is CASNFGESAEAFF. As DNA, the CDR3 is TGTGCCAGCAATTTCGGGGAGTCAGCTGAAGCTTTCTTT.

The chain employs TRBV21-1 and TRBJ2-1; the table's D call of TRBD2 was not tested on the DNA. TRBV21-1 is assigned pseudogene status. The CDR3 length is 17 residues. The CDR3 nucleotides read TGTGCCAGCAGCACACGTAACGTTAGCGGGAGGGCCTGTGAGCAGTTCTTC. This translates into CASSTRNVSGRACEQFF.

The chain couples TRBV9 to TRBJ2-1, with TRBD2 identical over 8 bases. Trimming took 6 bases from V and 3 from J; bases not matched to a gene: 8. The V gene's germline CDR1 is SGDLS and CDR2 YYNGEE. This CDR3 contains 15 residues. As DNA, the CDR3 is TGTGCCAGCACTCCGGGAGGGGCAAACTACAATGAGCAGTTCTTC. Its translation is CASTPGGANYNEQFF. Filled out from reference TRBV9 and TRBJ2-1, the complete variable domain reads DSGVTQTPKHLITATGQRVTLRCSPRSGDLSVYWYQQSLDQGLQFLIQYYNGEERAKGNILERFSAQQFPDLHSELNLSSLELGDSALYFCASTPGGANYNEQFFGPGTRLTVL.

V is TRBV2 and J is TRBJ1-2, with D possibly being TRBD1 (5 bases). V lost 3 bases, J lost 8 bases, and 10 bases lay in between. The CDR3 is 12 amino acids. Germline CDR1 SNHLY, CDR2 FYNNEI. CDR3 bases: TGTGCCAGCAGTGATTGGGGCGCGGGCTACACCTTC. Its protein product is CASSDWGAGYTF. Together with reference TRBV2 and TRBJ1-2, the CDR3 gives the full variable domain: EPEVTQTPSHQVTQMGQEVILRCVPISNHLYFYWYRQILGQKVEFLVSFYNNEISEKSEIFDDQFSVERPDGSNFTLKIRSTKLEDSAMYFCASSDWGAGYTFGSGTRLTVV.

The chain couples TRBV18 to TRBJ2-2, with 8 bases aligning to TRBD1. The germline V gene has CDR1 KGHSH and CDR2 LQKENI. V was pared by 4 bases and J by 5 bases, with 6 bases of the junction left unmatched. The CDR3 has 15 residues. The CDR3 nucleotides read TGTGCCAGCTCACACGACAGGGGAGGTACCGGGGAGCTGTTTTTT. Protein sequence: CASSHDRGGTGELFF.

The chain recombines TRBV6-6 with TRBJ2-1, with 12 bases that match TRBD2. The CDR3 totals 15 residues. The V gene's germline CDR1 is MNHNY and CDR2 SVGAGI (reference sequence). V was pared by 6 bases and J by 5 bases, with 5 bases of the junction left unmatched. DNA for the CDR3: TGTGCCAGCAGCCTACTAGCGGGAGGCCACAATGAGCAGTTCTTC. Translating it yields CASSLLAGGHNEQFF.

The chain links TRBV4-2 to TRBJ2-3, with TRBD2 identical over 12 bases. V dropped 4 bases and J dropped 3; count of bases not matched to a gene: 5. Per germline, CDR1 LGHNA and CDR2 YNFKEQ. CDR3 length equals 16 residues. The CDR3 reads CASSPALAGGTDTQYF. CDR3 nucleotide sequence: TGTGCCAGCAGCCCGGCGCTAGCGGGAGGGACAGATACGCAGTATTTT.

The chain links TRBV2 to TRBJ2-5; 12 positions match TRBD2. Germline V CDR1 and CDR2: SNHLY, FYNNEI. V was pared by 4 bases and J by 5 bases, with 5 bases of the junction left unmatched. CDR3 length: 15 residues. CDR3 residues: CASSGPGLAGETQYF. The CDR3 coding sequence is TGTGCCAGCAGTGGTCCCGGACTAGCGGGGGAGACCCAGTACTTC.

The V and J genes are TRBV6-4 and TRBJ2-1, with TRBD2 matching 12 bases. Germline trimming cut 2 bases from V and 2 bases from J; bases unmatched to any gene: 4. This CDR3 spans 17 amino acids. Germline CDR1 MRHNA, CDR2 SNTAGT. The CDR3 DNA reads TGTGCCAGCAGTGACACTCCTAGCGGGGGGGCCTACAATGAGCAGTTCTTC. It is translated as CASSDTPSGGAYNEQFF.

V gene TRBV11-3 combines with J gene TRBJ1-2; TRBD1 aligns across 11 bases. The V gene end was trimmed by 3 bases and the J gene end by 5 bases; junction bases not matched to a gene: 2. The CDR3 spans 14 residues. Germline V gives CDR1 SGHNT, CDR2 YENEEA. CDR3: CASSFGTGGYGYTF. CDR3 bases: TGTGCCAGCAGCTTCGGGACAGGGGGTTATGGCTACACCTTC.

Remarks on this clone: The junction differs from germline at one of its ends, possibly a read error. The chain carries TRBV7-9 and TRBJ2-7, with D tentatively TRBD1 (6 bases). This CDR3 contains 13 residues. The germline V gene has CDR1 SEHNR and CDR2 FQNEAQ (reference sequence). The DNA of the CDR3 is TGTGCCAGCAGCGTACAGGGATATGGGGTGCAGCACTTC. Its translation: CASSVQGYGVQHF.

V and J are TRBV5-6 and TRBJ2-5; possible D gene TRBD2, 7 bases. Germline V lookup: CDR1 SGHDT, CDR2 YYEEEE. The CDR3 covers 17 residues. Between the trimmed V and J ends, which lost 0 bases and 4 bases, there was a span of 19 bases. The CDR3 spells CASSLDGGGPSRETQYF. CDR3 nucleotides: TGTGCCAGCAGCTTGGATGGGGGGGGCCCTTCCAGAGAGACCCAGTACTTC.